This T cell receptor (beta chain) was identified during a study of T cell repertoires in cytomegalovirus infection. Study at large: The public TCR beta signatures pointed to both CMV infection and matching HLA type.

TCRdb reanalysed the reads using MiXCR and keeps one entry per CDR3 protein. This table has roughly 640,000 distinct CDR3 sequences, 24% appearing once. This clonotype was observed a handful of times. Its specificity is not known. The germline V gene has CDR1 SQVTM and CDR2 ANQGSEA. The CDR3 runs to 14 residues. Trimming stripped 1 base from V and 2 bases from J, with 11 bases between. Study results and limitations: There were carriers of CMV plus the relevant HLA, and cumulative public TCR beta family frequency identified them. CMV-specific TCR beta clonotypes restricted by HLA-C dominated the ex vivo response.

Sequencing input: CD8+ T cells from PBMCs. This chain uses TRBV29-1 with TRBJ1-2; D unresolved. This TCR came from a human donor in good health (CMV status not recorded). Some clones in this sample may be carry-over from other donors' samples. CDR3 residues: CSVEVEDVNYGYTF. DNA of the CDR3: TGCAGCGTTGAAGTAGAGGACGTCAACTATGGCTACACCTTC.